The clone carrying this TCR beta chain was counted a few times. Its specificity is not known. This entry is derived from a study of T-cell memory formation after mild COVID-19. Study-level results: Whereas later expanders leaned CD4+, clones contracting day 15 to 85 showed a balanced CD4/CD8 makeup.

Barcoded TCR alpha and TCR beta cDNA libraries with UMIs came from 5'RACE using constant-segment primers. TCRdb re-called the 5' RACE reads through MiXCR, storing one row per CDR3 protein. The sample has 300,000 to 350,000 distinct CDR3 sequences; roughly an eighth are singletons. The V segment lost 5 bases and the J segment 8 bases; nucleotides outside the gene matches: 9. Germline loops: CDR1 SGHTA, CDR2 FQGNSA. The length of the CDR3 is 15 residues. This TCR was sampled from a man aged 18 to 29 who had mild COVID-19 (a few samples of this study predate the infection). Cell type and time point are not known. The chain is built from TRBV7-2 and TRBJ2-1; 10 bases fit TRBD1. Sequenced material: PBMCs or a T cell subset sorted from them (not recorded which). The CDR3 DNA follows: TGTGCCAGCAGCGGCCGGGACAGGGGAATAGATGAGCAGTTCTTC. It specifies CASSGRDRGIDEQFF.